One sample yielded the 27 T cell receptor beta chains listed below, sequenced in a study of blood T cell repertoires in COVID-19. The protocol was immunoSEQ multiplex PCR, while the TCRdb copy is restricted to in-frame clones and leaves out a portion. The sample holds about 140,000 clones, roughly 79% seen once. Sequencing was carried out using peripheral blood. The receptor source for this set is a woman in her sixties with acute or convalescent COVID-19.

This clone was counted a single time. V gene TRBV11-2 combines with J gene TRBJ2-1, with 7 bases aligning to TRBD1. The trim removed 2 bases at V and 0 bases at J, leaving 1 base unmatched. CDR1 is SGHAT, CDR2 FQNNGV, per germline. This CDR3 has 15 amino acids. The CDR3 DNA reads as TGTGCCAGCAGCTTACAGGGGGTCTCCTACAATGAGCAGTTCTTC. Protein sequence: CASSLQGVSYNEQFF.

This clone was seen only a few times. The sample contains more than one DNA sequence encoding this CDR3. The CDR3 bases are TGTGCCAGCAGTCTTCCTTTGGAGGGAGAGACCCAGTACTTC. Protein product: CASSLPLEGETQYF. The V gene is TRBV28, the J gene TRBJ2-5; a possible D gene is TRBD2 (6 bases). The V end was cut by 5 bases, the J end by 4 bases, with 14 bases between. CDR1 and CDR2 (germline): MDHEN, SYDVKM. CDR3 length: 14 amino acids.

This sequence joins TRBV9 and TRBJ2-2; D not resolved. Germline V gene sequence: CDR1 SGDLS, CDR2 YYNGEE. The CDR3 has 13 residues. Trimming took 3 bases from V and 2 from J, leaving 5 bases between them. The CDR3 sequence: CASSALNTGELFF. DNA of the CDR3: TGTGCCAGCAGCGCCCTAAACACCGGGGAGCTGTTTTTT.

The chain uses TRBV5-4 and TRBJ1-2, with D possibly being TRBD1 (5 bases). Germline-derived CDR1 and CDR2 are SGHNT and YYREEE (reference sequence). This CDR3 spans 14 amino acids. The V gene lost 3 bases and the J gene lost 8 bases, with 17 bases spanning the gap. The CDR3 here is CASSSSRVLEGYTF. In DNA, the CDR3 is TGTGCCAGCAGCTCATCCAGGGTATTAGAGGGCTACACCTTC.

This clone appeared a few times. The CDR3 is CASSFLKGTEQYF. In DNA, the CDR3 is TGTGCCAGCAGTTTTCTAAAGGGGACAGAGCAGTACTTC. V and J are TRBV27 and TRBJ2-7; tentative D call: TRBD1 (6 bases). Germline loops: CDR1 MNHEY, CDR2 SMNVEV (reference sequence). The CDR3 consists of 13 residues. V lost 3 bases and J 7 bases, leaving 13 bases between the germline ends.

In DNA form, the CDR3 reads TGTGCCAGCAGTTTTTTAATGGGGCAGGGGGTCACCGGGGAGCTGTTTTTT. It is translated as CASSFLMGQGVTGELFF. This chain joins TRBV27 and TRBJ2-2; 7 bases align to TRBD1. This CDR3 contains 17 residues. Germline lookup yields CDR1 MNHEY and CDR2 SMNVEV (reference sequence). V was pared by 3 bases and J by 4 bases, with 11 bases of the junction left unmatched.

This chain connects TRBV6-5 to TRBJ2-7, with TRBD1 matching over 8 bases. Germline V gene lookup returns CDR1 MNHEY and CDR2 SVGAGI. This CDR3 is 14 amino acids long. V shed 4 bases and J 2 bases; nucleotides not matched to a gene: 4. CDR3 DNA sequence: TGTGCCAGCAGTTTCGGACAGGGACCCTACGAGCAGTACTTC. This encodes CASSFGQGPYEQYF.

The genes are TRBV24-1 and TRBJ2-5; D may be TRBD2 (6 bases). CDR3 length: 15 amino acids. V was cut by 3 bases and J by 2 bases, with 12 bases left in between. CDR1 KGHDR and CDR2 SFDVKD come from the germline V gene. CDR3 sequence reads: CATSDGGDLQETQYF. The CDR3 DNA reads as TGTGCCACCAGTGATGGCGGGGACTTACAAGAGACCCAGTACTTC.

The J gene is TRBJ2-7, the V gene TRBV30; D possibly corresponds to TRBD2 (6 bases). Germline CDR1 and CDR2: GTSNPN and SVGIG (reference sequence). This CDR3 has 14 amino acids. The V end lost 3 bases, the J end lost 4 bases, and 16 bases lay between the germline ends. The CDR3: CAWSSPVGTYEQYF. The CDR3 DNA follows: TGTGCCTGGAGCTCACCGGTTGGGACTTACGAGCAGTACTTC. The full variable domain, its missing parts supplied by reference TRBV30 and TRBJ2-7, is SQTIHQWPATLVQPVGSPLSLECTVEGTSNPNLYWYRQAAGRGLQLLFYSVGIGQISSEVPQNLSASRPQDRQFILSSKKLLLSDSGFYLCAWSSPVGTYEQYFGPGTRLTVT.

This clone turned up a few times. This chain uses TRBV14 with TRBJ1-1, with a tentative D call TRBD1 (5 bases). CDR3 size: 13 residues. V was pared by 6 bases and J by 3 bases, with 11 bases between. Germline CDR1 SGHDN, CDR2 FVKESK. This CDR3 is CASSFDSYTEAFF. In nucleotides, the CDR3 is TGTGCCAGCAGTTTTGACAGCTACACTGAAGCTTTCTTT.

The chain is built from TRBV19 and TRBJ2-1, with TRBD1 matching 10 bases. The V gene's germline CDR1 is LNHDA and CDR2 SQIVND (reference sequence). V trimming: 7 bases; J trimming: 6 bases; junction bases outside the gene matches: 9. There are 15 residues in the CDR3. The CDR3 region has the DNA TGTGCCAGTAATATCAGGACAGGGGGTTCCAATGAGCAGTTCTTC. This gives the protein CASNIRTGGSNEQFF. Complete variable domain (other parts from reference TRBV19 and TRBJ2-1): DGGITQSPKYLFRKEGQNVTLSCEQNLNHDAMYWYRQDPGQGLRLIYYSQIVNDFQKGDIAEGYSVSREKKESFPLTVTSAQKNPTAFYLCASNIRTGGSNEQFFGPGTRLTVL.

The chain links TRBV29-1 to TRBJ2-1, with D perhaps matching TRBD1 (6 bases). The CDR3 has 10 residues. Deletions cut 7 bases from V and 12 bases from J, with 13 bases between. Germline loops: CDR1 SQVTM, CDR2 ANQGSEA. CDR3 protein: CSAGTDRQFF. The CDR3 nucleotides read TGCAGCGCCGGGACGGACAGGCAGTTCTTC.

This chain uses TRBV2 with TRBJ2-3; 10 bases are a match to TRBD2. CDR1 SNHLY and CDR2 FYNNEI come from the germline V gene. The CDR3 covers 15 residues. J lost 2 bases, V lost 4 bases, and 3 bases had no gene match. CDR3 region: CASSGTSGATDTQYF. The CDR3 DNA reads TGTGCCAGCAGTGGTACTAGCGGGGCCACAGATACGCAGTATTTT.

This clone was detected only once. The chain uses TRBV9 and TRBJ1-3; D remains ambiguous. There are 11 residues in the CDR3. V lost 9 bases and J lost 4, with 8 bases in between. Germline CDR1 SGDLS, CDR2 YYNGEE. The CDR3 region is CATKRGNTIYF. CDR3 nucleotide sequence: TGTGCCACTAAGAGGGGAAACACCATATATTTT.

This clone was observed a handful of times. V and J are TRBV20-1 and TRBJ2-7; possibly TRBD2 for D (5 bases). CDR1 is DFQATT, CDR2 SNEGSKA, per germline (reference sequence). The CDR3 loop spans 11 amino acids. V was clipped by 5 bases and J by 9 bases, with 14 bases between them. Here the CDR3 reads CSAGLAGVQYF. The CDR3 DNA sequence: TGCAGTGCTGGACTGGCCGGGGTGCAGTACTTC.

This clone was found a few times. This chain joins TRBV7-8 and TRBJ2-1, with TRBD2 identical over 7 bases. V shed 2 bases and J 2 bases; nucleotides not matched to a gene: 6. This CDR3 is built from 16 residues. Germline-derived CDR1 and CDR2 are SGHVS and FQNEAQ. This CDR3 reads CASSLLRRETYNEQFF. CDR3 DNA sequence: TGTGCCAGCAGCTTATTACGGCGGGAGACCTACAATGAGCAGTTCTTC.

This clone was observed a handful of times. This chain joins TRBV4-2 and TRBJ1-4, with 12 nucleotides matching TRBD1. CDR3 length equals 16 residues. Losses at the gene ends were 6 bases for V and 3 bases for J; bases not matched to a gene: 5. The germline CDR1 and CDR2 sequences are LGHNA and YNFKEQ. The CDR3 reads CASSRDRGQANEKLFF. The DNA for the CDR3 is TGTGCCAGCAGTCGGGACAGGGGGCAAGCTAATGAAAAACTGTTTTTT.

The rearrangement links TRBV6-5 to TRBJ1-2, with no clear D. The germline V and J ends were trimmed by 6 bases and 1 base, with 9 bases remaining between them. Germline V gene data show CDR1 as MNHEY and CDR2 as SVGAGI. The CDR3 is made up of 13 amino acids. In DNA form, the CDR3 reads TGTGCCAGCAGAGAGGCCATTAACTATGGCTACACCTTC. Translated: CASREAINYGYTF.

CDR3 nucleotides: TGCGCCAGCAGTGAGGTCCGGGACACTGAAGCTTTCTTT. Translated: CASSEVRDTEAFF. The chain employs TRBV10-2 and TRBJ1-1; D is undetermined. The CDR3 length is 13 residues. The V gene's germline CDR1 is WSHSY and CDR2 SAAADI. Trimming shortened V by 2 bases and J by 3 bases, and 7 bases separated the two germline ends.

The table lists this clone with a few counts. V usage is TRBV2 and J usage is TRBJ2-1, with D unclear. Germline V gene sequence: CDR1 SNHLY, CDR2 FYNNEI. CDR3 length: 14 amino acids. V was clipped by 5 bases and J by 9 bases, with 17 bases between them. The CDR3 sequence is CASSTSAGTSEQFF. CDR3 sequence (DNA): TGTGCCAGCAGTACCTCCGCAGGTACCAGTGAGCAGTTCTTC.

The chain has TRBV28 and TRBJ1-1, with 7 bases identical to TRBD1. The CDR3 is 14 amino acids. Trimming at V came to 3 bases and at J to 7 bases, leaving 8 bases not matched to a gene. In germline, CDR1 is MDHEN, CDR2 SYDVKM. The CDR3 sequence is CASSFSLNRGEAFF. CDR3 nucleotides: TGTGCCAGCAGTTTCTCGCTAAACAGGGGTGAAGCTTTCTTT.

The chain links TRBV2 to TRBJ1-5; TRBD1 agrees at 7 bases. The V and J ends lost 0 bases and 4 bases, in that order; junction bases with no gene match: 9. In germline, CDR1 is SNHLY, CDR2 FYNNEI. The CDR3 spans 17 residues. As DNA, the CDR3 is TGTGCCAGCAGTGAAGCGCTTACAGGGACAGTTAATCAGCCCCAGCATTTT. Its protein product is CASSEALTGTVNQPQHF. Together with reference TRBV2 and TRBJ1-5, the CDR3 gives the full variable domain: EPEVTQTPSHQVTQMGQEVILRCVPISNHLYFYWYRQILGQKVEFLVSFYNNEISEKSEIFDDQFSVERPDGSNFTLKIRSTKLEDSAMYFCASSEALTGTVNQPQHFGDGTRLSIL.

This chain uses TRBV5-1 with TRBJ2-2; 12 nucleotides align to TRBD1. Trimming at V came to 8 bases and at J to 5 bases, leaving 4 bases not matched to a gene. CDR1 is SGHRS, CDR2 YFSETQ, per germline. The CDR3 runs 14 residues. For the CDR3, the DNA is TGCGCCAGTCTGGGACAGGGGGCAACCGGGGAGCTGTTTTTT. Translated, it gives CASLGQGATGELFF.

The V and J genes are TRBV5-1 and TRBJ1-1, with D possibly matching TRBD1 (6 bases). Trimming cost V 0 bases and J 1 base, with 13 bases left between them. The CDR3 extends over 16 amino acids. In germline, CDR1 is SGHRS, CDR2 YFSETQ. The CDR3 region has the DNA TGCGCCAGCAGCTTGGATCAGGGGCTCAAGAACACTGAAGCTTTCTTT. Residues: CASSLDQGLKNTEAFF.

The chain links TRBV27 to TRBJ2-7; D uncertain. This CDR3 comprises 13 residues. V lost 3 bases, J lost 7 bases, and 13 bases lay in between. Germline-derived CDR1 and CDR2 are MNHEY and SMNVEV (reference sequence). This chain's CDR3 is CASSFIDSEEQYF. The CDR3 DNA sequence: TGTGCCAGCAGTTTTATAGACTCCGAGGAGCAGTACTTC.

This clone appeared a few times. The rearrangement uses TRBV19 and TRBJ2-7; D is possibly TRBD1 (6 bases). This CDR3 spans 14 amino acids. The germline V gene encodes CDR1 LNHDA and CDR2 SQIVND (reference sequence). V lost 5 bases to trimming and J lost 0 bases, with 11 bases between them. The CDR3 protein is CASSVTGSSYEQYF. CDR3 nucleotide sequence: TGTGCCAGTAGTGTCACAGGGAGCTCCTACGAGCAGTACTTC.

This chain links TRBV6-6 with TRBJ2-7; perhaps TRBD1 as D (6 bases). Germline V gene data show CDR1 as MNHNY and CDR2 as SVGAGI (reference sequence). The CDR3 has 13 amino acids. Deletions cut 6 bases from V and 3 bases from J, with 12 bases between. The CDR3 spells CASSPRGYYEQYF. In DNA, the CDR3 is TGTGCCAGCAGCCCAAGGGGGTACTACGAGCAGTACTTC.